This passage covers 31 T cell receptor beta chains from one sample sequenced in a study of lymphopenia after photon versus proton radiotherapy. Libraries were prepared by immunoSEQ multiplex PCR; TCRdb keeps only in-frame clonotypes and omits some of them. The table shows about 6,100 clones, with approximately 91% occurring only once. The starting material was peripheral blood, obtained from a patient treated with photon-based radiotherapy. The receptors here all came from a man aged 60-69 years with cholangiocarcinoma.

The CDR3 sequence: CASSPGGGTGYYEQFF. CDR3 nucleotide sequence: TGTGCCAGCAGCCCAGGCGGAGGGACAGGGTACTATGAGCAGTTCTTC. The V and J genes are TRBV7-8 and TRBJ2-1; 9 positions match TRBD1. The CDR3 contains 16 residues. The germline CDR1 and CDR2 sequences are SGHVS and FQNEAQ. The V and J ends lost 5 bases and 8 bases, in that order; junction bases with no gene match: 13.

The genes are TRBV7-2 and TRBJ1-2, with D possibly TRBD1 on 5 matching bases. Germline CDR1 SGHTA, CDR2 FQGNSA. V lost 3 bases to trimming and J lost 8 bases, with 22 bases between them. This CDR3 has 16 amino acids. The CDR3 reads CASSLMTGTAGGGYTF. For the CDR3, the DNA is TGTGCCAGCAGCTTGATGACGGGTACAGCCGGGGGGGGCTACACCTTC.

V gene TRBV28 combines with J gene TRBJ2-1; 10 nucleotides agree with TRBD1. Looked up from germline, CDR1 is MDHEN and CDR2 is SYDVKM. CDR3 length: 14 residues. Trimming removed 9 bases from V and 12 bases from J; junction bases left unmatched: 14. The CDR3 coding sequence is TGTGCCAGTATCCCCGGGACAGGGGATCCGAGGCAGTTCTTC. This codes for CASIPGTGDPRQFF.

This chain links TRBV6-6 with TRBJ1-2; 10 nucleotides align to TRBD1. The junction had 5 bases not matched to a gene; V was cut back by 5 bases and J by 5 bases. The CDR3 length is 14 residues. The germline gives CDR1 MNHNY, CDR2 SVGAGI (reference sequence). The CDR3 sequence is CASSTGTGVYGYTF. The CDR3 region has the DNA TGTGCCAGCAGTACCGGGACAGGGGTTTATGGCTACACCTTC.

This sequence joins TRBV11-3 and TRBJ1-1; 8 nucleotides line up with TRBD1. This CDR3 has 15 amino acids. The germline CDR1 and CDR2 sequences are SGHNT and YENEEA. V was pared by 1 base and J by 2 bases, with 3 bases of the junction left unmatched. Here the CDR3 DNA reads TGTGCCAGCAGCTTAGTTACAGGGGGTAACACTGAAGCTTTCTTT. It translates to CASSLVTGGNTEAFF.

By share of the sample, this clone is large (0.1 to 1%). The chain has TRBV10-1 and TRBJ2-3; 7 bases fit TRBD2. The germline V gene has CDR1 WNHNN and CDR2 SYGVQD (reference sequence). This CDR3 contains 15 residues. V shed 2 bases and J 1 base; nucleotides not matched to a gene: 3. The CDR3 coding sequence is TGCGCCAGCAGTGAGGCGGGGGACGGCACAGATACGCAGTATTTT. Amino acids: CASSEAGDGTDTQYF.

This chain joins TRBV6-1 and TRBJ2-7; 7 positions match TRBD1. Germline trimming cut 4 bases from V and 5 bases from J; bases unmatched to any gene: 8. CDR3 length: 14 amino acids. Germline V CDR1 and CDR2: MNHNS, SASEGT. CDR3 DNA: TGTGCCAGCAGTGTAGCAGGGGGTACCGACGAGCAGTACTTC. Amino acid sequence: CASSVAGGTDEQYF.

In this sample, this clone turned up once. This chain links TRBV15 with TRBJ2-5, with D unresolved. The CDR3 has 13 amino acids. Germline CDR1 reads LNHNV; CDR2 reads YYDKDF (reference sequence). V lost 3 bases and J 2 bases, leaving 7 bases between the germline ends. The DNA for the CDR3 is TGTGCCACCAGCAGTGTTTATCAAGAGACCCAGTACTTC. This codes for CATSSVYQETQYF.

This chain connects TRBV19 to TRBJ1-4; 9 nucleotides align to TRBD1. The V gene end was trimmed by 5 bases and the J gene end by 6 bases; junction bases not matched to a gene: 4. This CDR3 has 14 amino acids. Looked up from germline, CDR1 is LNHDA and CDR2 is SQIVND (reference sequence). In nucleotides, the CDR3 is TGTGCCAGTAGTCCGACAGGGGGTGATGAAAAACTGTTTTTT. It is translated as CASSPTGGDEKLFF.

The chain recombines TRBV9 with TRBJ2-5, with 12 bases identical to TRBD1. There are 17 residues in the CDR3. The V gene's germline CDR1 is SGDLS and CDR2 YYNGEE. The J segment lost 5 bases and the V segment lost 4 bases, leaving 12 bases of the junction unmatched. The DNA of the CDR3 is TGTGCCAGCAGCCCCAGACCGGGACAGGGGGCGCCCGAGACCCAGTACTTC. Translating gives CASSPRPGQGAPETQYF.

This sequence joins TRBV14 and TRBJ2-4; 8 nucleotides match TRBD1. Per the germline V gene, CDR1 is SGHDN and CDR2 is FVKESK. The CDR3 runs to 19 residues. With 1 base clipped from V and 1 base from J, the junction kept 12 bases outside the gene matches. The CDR3 region is CASSQGGTGIFAAKNIQYF. The CDR3, as DNA: TGTGCCAGCAGCCAAGGTGGGACAGGTATATTCGCCGCCAAAAACATTCAGTACTTC. Full variable domain (outside the CDR3, taken from reference TRBV14 and TRBJ2-4): EAGVTQFPSHSVIEKGQTVTLRCDPISGHDNLYWYRRVMGKEIKFLLHFVKESKQDESGMPNNRFLAERTGGTYSTLKVQPAELEDSGVYFCASSQGGTGIFAAKNIQYFGAGTRLSVL.

V is TRBV6-5 and J is TRBJ2-1; 8 positions agree with TRBD1. This CDR3 is built from 15 residues. V was pared by 0 bases and J by 10 bases, with 8 bases of the junction left unmatched. The germline V gene has CDR1 MNHEY and CDR2 SVGAGI. The CDR3 sequence is CASSYSRTGFGEQFF. The CDR3 DNA follows: TGTGCCAGCAGTTACTCGAGGACAGGGTTTGGGGAGCAGTTCTTC.

The chain couples TRBV4-2 to TRBJ2-3, with 9 bases fitting TRBD2. The V gene end was trimmed by 0 bases and the J gene end by 2 bases; junction bases not matched to a gene: 3. Per germline, CDR1 LGHNA and CDR2 YNFKEQ. The length of the CDR3 is 16 residues. The CDR3 spells CASSQEIAGATDTQYF. As DNA, the CDR3 is TGTGCCAGCAGCCAAGAGATAGCGGGGGCCACAGATACGCAGTATTTT.

The rearrangement uses TRBV7-3 and TRBJ1-6, with a possible D match to TRBD1 (6 bases). Germline CDR1 and CDR2: SGHTA and FQGTGA. The V end was cut by 5 bases, the J end by 4 bases, with 9 bases between. The CDR3 sequence is 14 residues long. CDR3 DNA: TGTGCCAGCAGCCTGGACAGTTATAATTCACCCCTCCACTTT. Translating gives CASSLDSYNSPLHF.

The chain has TRBV2 and TRBJ1-2; TRBD1 matches 8 bases. The V gene end was trimmed by 5 bases and the J gene end by 6 bases; junction bases not matched to a gene: 11. Germline V gives CDR1 SNHLY, CDR2 FYNNEI. The CDR3 extends over 15 amino acids. The CDR3 sequence is CASSRTDRGQDGYTF. Written as DNA, the CDR3 is TGTGCCAGCAGTCGGACTGACAGGGGTCAAGATGGCTACACCTTC.

CDR3 in amino acids: CASAGGSSYNEQFF. As DNA, the CDR3 is TGTGCCAGTGCGGGAGGCAGCTCCTACAATGAGCAGTTCTTC. The rearrangement uses TRBV19 and TRBJ2-1; 8 bases align to TRBD2. The CDR3 has 14 residues. The V and J ends lost 8 bases and 0 bases, in that order; junction bases with no gene match: 3. The V gene's germline CDR1 is LNHDA and CDR2 SQIVND (reference sequence).

The J gene is TRBJ2-2, the V gene TRBV13; the match to TRBD2 covers 8 bases. This CDR3 is 17 amino acids long. CDR1 is PRHDT, CDR2 FYEKMQ, per germline (reference sequence). The trim removed 4 bases at V and 4 bases at J, leaving 11 bases unmatched. The CDR3, as DNA: TGTGCCAGCAGCTCCTTATCGGGGGGGCATTCCACCGGGGAGCTGTTTTTT. Protein sequence: CASSSLSGGHSTGELFF.

The chain has TRBV27 and TRBJ2-6, with D perhaps TRBD1 (6 bases). There are 18 residues in the CDR3. Between the trimmed V and J ends, which lost 5 bases and 2 bases, there was a span of 19 bases. In germline, CDR1 is MNHEY, CDR2 SMNVEV (reference sequence). CDR3 region: CASSPLTGNSAGANVLTF. CDR3 bases: TGTGCCAGCAGTCCCCTAACAGGGAACTCGGCTGGGGCCAACGTCCTGACTTTC.

This sequence joins TRBV11-1 and TRBJ2-3, with TRBD2 identical over 9 bases. The junction had 12 bases not matched to a gene; V was cut back by 5 bases and J by 3 bases. Germline CDR1 is SGHAT and CDR2 is FQDESV (reference sequence). The CDR3 covers 17 residues. CDR3 protein: CASSRRGSGGHTDTQYF. The CDR3 DNA sequence: TGTGCCAGCAGCCGCAGGGGGAGCGGGGGGCATACAGATACGCAGTATTTT. The full variable domain, with the rest looked up from reference TRBV11-1 and TRBJ2-3, is EAEVAQSPRYKITEKSQAVAFWCDPISGHATLYWYRQILGQGPELLVQFQDESVVDDSQLPKDRFSAERLKGVDSTLKIQPAELGDSAMYLCASSRRGSGGHTDTQYFGPGTRLTVL.

The chain carries TRBV10-3 and TRBJ2-1; 7 bases are shared with TRBD1. The CDR3 has 14 residues. Germline-derived CDR1 and CDR2 are ENHRY and SYGVKD. Trimming cost V 3 bases and J 8 bases; bases outside gene matches: 7. CDR3 DNA: TGTGCCATCAGTGATCCCACAGGGGCCTATGAGCAGTTCTTC. This translates into CAISDPTGAYEQFF.

The V gene is TRBV29-1, the J gene TRBJ2-7; 7 bases line up with TRBD2. The J segment lost 7 bases and the V segment lost 7 bases, leaving 13 bases of the junction unmatched. Germline V gene lookup returns CDR1 SQVTM and CDR2 ANQGSEA. The CDR3 extends over 13 amino acids. In DNA, the CDR3 is TGCAGCGCCCATTGGGGAGGGGTTGGTGAGCAGTACTTC. This encodes CSAHWGGVGEQYF.

The V call is TRBV5-5, the J call TRBJ1-2; D gene ambiguous. The CDR3 loop spans 13 amino acids. V gave up 1 base and J gave up 4 bases, with 8 bases separating them. Per the germline V gene, CDR1 is SGHKS and CDR2 is YYEKEE (reference sequence). The CDR3 coding sequence is TGTGCCAGCAGCTTGTTGCGGGGCTATGGCTACACCTTC. Its protein is CASSLLRGYGYTF.

The J gene is TRBJ1-1, the V gene TRBV10-3; D is ambiguous. Germline values: CDR1 ENHRY, CDR2 SYGVKD. The ends were cut back, 0 bases at V and 6 bases at J, with 14 bases in the middle. This CDR3 comprises 15 residues. In DNA, the CDR3 is TGTGCCATCAGTGAGTCGACGGACTCTAGATCTGAAGCTTTCTTT. This translates into CAISESTDSRSEAFF.

The genes are TRBV9 and TRBJ1-3, with 7 bases aligning to TRBD1. With V trimmed by 0 bases and J by 7 bases, 7 bases remained unmatched. Germline CDR1 is SGDLS and CDR2 is YYNGEE. There are 15 residues in the CDR3. The DNA for the CDR3 is TGTGCCAGCAGCGTAGCGACAGGGAACCGGAACACCATATATTTT. It encodes CASSVATGNRNTIYF.

This clone was picked up one time. The chain recombines TRBV5-4 with TRBJ1-1; D is perhaps TRBD1 (5 bases). The CDR3 has 14 residues. The V and J ends lost 3 bases and 1 base respectively, with 10 bases between them. In germline, CDR1 is SGHNT, CDR2 YYREEE (reference sequence). Here the CDR3 DNA reads TGTGCCAGCAGCTGGGGACTCAAGAACACTGAAGCTTTCTTT. Its translation: CASSWGLKNTEAFF.

The chain combines TRBV5-4 with TRBJ1-6; 9 positions agree with TRBD1. This CDR3 is 17 amino acids long. The V and J ends lost 0 bases and 6 bases, in that order; junction bases with no gene match: 7. Germline CDR1 reads SGHNT; CDR2 reads YYREEE (reference sequence). The CDR3 nucleotides read TGTGCCAGCAGCTTGGCCTGGGCGGGACAGGGTAATTCACCCCTCCACTTT. Translated, it gives CASSLAWAGQGNSPLHF.

The V gene is TRBV4-1, the J gene TRBJ2-7; 9 nucleotides line up with TRBD1. The trim removed 1 base at V and 5 bases at J, leaving 6 bases unmatched. This CDR3 has 15 residues. Per the germline V gene, CDR1 is MGHRA and CDR2 is YSYEKL. As DNA, the CDR3 is TGCGCCAGCAGCCAAGGTCCGGACAGGGGACACGAGCAGTACTTC. Residues: CASSQGPDRGHEQYF.

The chain recombines TRBV11-3 with TRBJ2-5; 9 bases agree with TRBD1. Looked up from germline, CDR1 is SGHNT and CDR2 is YENEEA. Trimming took 0 bases from V and 5 from J; bases not matched to a gene: 4. The CDR3 runs 15 residues. The CDR3 coding sequence is TGTGCCAGCAGCTTAGAAGGACAGGGGATGGAGACCCAGTACTTC. Its protein product is CASSLEGQGMETQYF.

The gene calls are TRBV20-1 and TRBJ2-3, with D possibly being TRBD2 (6 bases). Germline CDR1 and CDR2: DFQATT and SNEGSKA (reference sequence). The V and J ends lost 7 bases and 1 base respectively, with 6 bases between them. This CDR3 is built from 11 residues. CDR3 coding DNA: TGCAGTGGGGAGGGCACAGATACGCAGTATTTT. Translated: CSGEGTDTQYF.

Within the sample, this clone is large. V and J are TRBV9 and TRBJ1-1, with TRBD1 as a possible D gene (6 bases). Trimming removed 2 bases at V and 5 bases at J, with 13 bases between. This CDR3 comprises 14 residues. Per germline, CDR1 SGDLS and CDR2 YYNGEE. This CDR3 is CASSVGQYSTEAFF. CDR3 nucleotides: TGTGCCAGCAGCGTTGGACAGTATAGTACTGAAGCTTTCTTT.

The chain employs TRBV9 and TRBJ2-2, with D unresolved. Deletions cut 4 bases from V and 6 bases from J, with 13 bases between. This CDR3 contains 14 residues. Germline loops: CDR1 SGDLS, CDR2 YYNGEE. The CDR3 loop is CASSSAVGPGELFF. The CDR3 DNA follows: TGTGCCAGCAGCTCGGCAGTCGGGCCCGGGGAGCTGTTTTTT.